What follows describes a single T cell receptor beta chain. This clone has just one count. It lacks a known antigen. No much larger clonotype is one base removed from it; base qualities were not supplied. The data originate from a study of blood T cell repertoires in COVID-19 (dated by TCRdb to 2019 to 2021). For context, the study as a whole: Samples covering the acute and convalescent phases of COVID-19 were provided by collaborators in the United States, Italy and Spain. The dataset comprised deeply sampled blood TCRbeta repertoires from subjects exposed to, actively infected with, or recovered from COVID-19. The material from the prospective study consisted of cDNA or gDNA derived from T cells, B-cell-depleted T cells, or PBMCs. Where available, HLA class I and class II types were taken from metadata supplied by the sample provider and were not determined by assay-based typing. The sample metadata nearly always contained a de-identified subject ID, COVID-19 status, age in years and sex. The samples were drawn from two sources: the first 160 participants of the ongoing ImmuneRACE study, and 1,000 to 1,500 subjects contributed by 6 global collaborators. The repertoires were released in a freely available public database meant as a resource for research on the immune response to SARS-CoV-2. What the authors observed across the whole study: Clinical and demographic metadata were provided uncurated, with the amount varying by source and participant.

The collaborating institutions used their own protocols to collect whole blood in K2EDTA tubes. For TCRbeta analysis, collaborators shipped samples in one of three forms: frozen whole blood, isolated PBMCs, or DNA extracted from either of those sample types. The immunoSEQ Assay, a bias-controlled multiplex PCR, was used to amplify TCRbeta CDR3 regions from genomic DNA. The authors' pipeline ran thus. Nucleated cell counts per sample were estimated from amplification of reference gene primers within the assay. Sequence reads were collapsed and filtered to measure the absolute abundance of every unique TCRbeta CDR3 rearrangement. For each sample, productive Simpson clonality was calculated by taking the square root of Simpson's diversity index across productive rearrangements. TCRdb mirrors the immuneACCESS table, restricted to in-frame sequences. Some clones are absent from its copies; in checked studies, under half trace to an unresolved V gene, and the reason for the others is unknown. Clone size and the V and J calls come from that table; the DNA yielded D and trimming. Counted in this sample were some 10,000 clones; roughly 89% of them appeared once. Roughly a tenth of the sample rests with the top ten.

The receptor comes from a human donor in a cohort sampled during active COVID-19. Sequenced: peripheral blood.

The CDR3 region has the sequence CASSQAGNRETQYF. The bases read TGCGCCAGCAGCCAAGCAGGGAATCGGGAGACCCAGTACTTC. This sequence uses TRBV4-3 and TRBJ2-5; 5 matching bases give a weak D call of TRBD1. The germline V gene specifies LGHNA as CDR1 and YSLEER as CDR2. Its CDR3 holds 14 amino acids, cysteine through phenylalanine. Only CDR3 DNA is held: 42 bases, read in frame from base 1. V sheds 1 base and J sheds 5 bases, leaving 11 bases between their ends.